This T cell receptor beta chain was documented in a study of cytomegalovirus exposure and HLA in healthy donors. General study findings and limits: Most TCR sequences were seen very rarely across donors, but some public TCRs occurred in many. Earlier results showed most TCR beta V segments being productive about 87% or about 30% of the time.

The V gene lost 5 bases and the J gene lost 6 bases, with 23 bases spanning the gap. CDR3 length: 17 residues. Germline V lookup: CDR1 SGHAT, CDR2 FQDESV (reference sequence). It was with 60 Vbeta and 13 Jbeta primers that the PCR ran. Some clones are missing from TCRdb's copy, which holds only in-frame ones; the method was immunoSEQ multiplex PCR. This table has about 160,000 clones, approximately 79% appearing once. With regard to this clone: Antigen specificity is unknown.

This clonotype was sampled from a man between 35 and 55 years old in good health and CMV-seronegative. V and J are TRBV11-1 and TRBJ2-1, with a weak D call TRBD2 (5 bases). The material sequenced was PBMCs. In DNA form, the CDR3 reads TGTGCCAGCAGCCGGAGCCTTGCGGGCCTTACGATCAATGAGCAGTTCTTC. Protein: CASSRSLAGLTINEQFF.